This T cell receptor beta chain was profiled in a study of CXCR3-negative and CXCR3-positive naive CD8 T cells. Via 5' RACE with UMI labels, TRB cDNA libraries were prepared. From the 5' RACE reads, TCRdb lists one entry per CDR3 protein and no DNA. This table lists roughly 130,000 distinct CDR3 sequences. Notes on the study in general: TRB CDR3s were more hydrophobic in CXCR3-positive than in CXCR3-negative naive cells. After cryopreservation, expression of CXCR3 was partially reduced, and most assays were run with fresh PBMCs. Naive subsets were similarly diverse, while memory CD8+ repertoires were much less diverse.

In germline, CDR1 is LGHNA, CDR2 YNFKEQ. This CDR3 has 15 residues. Concerning this clonotype itself: Its antigen is undetermined.

The V call is TRBV4-2, the J call TRBJ1-1. Sequenced material: naive CXCR3+ CD8+ T cells from blood. The subset is: CD45RO-CCR7+CD27+CD95- naive CD8+ T cells expressing CXCR3 (TNR3+). The sequence was obtained from a human donor in good health. Some clones in this sample may be carry-over from other donors' samples. CDR3 residues: CASSQELRLNTEAFF.